The clone carrying this T cell receptor beta chain was recorded many times. The data belong to a study of glioma-infiltrating T cells. This CDR3 is built from 13 residues. Trimming took off 1 base at V and 6 bases at J, with 7 bases between the two ends. The germline V gene has CDR1 KGHDR and CDR2 SFDVKD. Using RNA template, CDR3s of TCR alpha and beta were amplified with iRepertoire arm-PCR. TCRdb reanalysed the multiplex PCR reads using MiXCR and keeps one entry per CDR3 protein. The sample holds under 200,000 distinct CDR3 sequences, approximately 30% seen once. This clonotype originated in a human donor with low-grade glioma or glioblastoma, undergoing nonglioma brain surgery, or in good health (not recorded which). The gene calls are TRBV24-1 and TRBJ2-3; D gene uncertain. The sample comprised glioma tissue, nonneoplastic brain tissue, or PBMCs (not recorded which). CDR3 DNA: TGTGCCACCAGTGATTTTGGGGATGATACGCAGTATTTT. This encodes CATSDFGDDTQYF.